The clone carrying this T cell receptor (beta chain) was seen a single time. Its antigen is undetermined. Generated by immunoSEQ multiplex PCR, the TCRdb table keeps only in-frame clones and is missing some. The sample lists about 7,500 clones; 80% to 90% were seen once. Losses at the gene ends were 4 bases for V and 5 bases for J; bases not matched to a gene: 2. The CDR3 has 14 amino acids. Germline V CDR1 and CDR2: ENHRY, SYGVKD. This specimen comes from a study of PD-1 blockade in classical Hodgkin lymphoma. Overall study findings and caveats: With CD4+ cells, TCR diversity rose significantly by C4D1, but not with CD8+ cells. Reports indicated that newly diagnosed patients had lower baseline TCR diversity than healthy donors did.

No patient escaped relapse after autologous stem cell transplantation, and brentuximab vedotin exposure varied. Patients' outcomes at their best amounted to complete response, partial response or progressive disease. Here the sequenced sample was peripheral blood mononuclear cells (PBMCs), taken at baseline. The chain couples TRBV10-3 to TRBJ1-4; TRBD1 matches at 9 bases. The TCR sequence derives from a human donor with classical Hodgkin lymphoma. For the CDR3, the DNA is TGTGCCATCAGTGGGACAGGGGACAATGAAAAACTGTTTTTT. It specifies CAISGTGDNEKLFF.